This TCR beta chain stems from a study of shared clonotypes between healthy human individuals. Concerning this clone: Other DNA sequences within the sample encode an identical CDR3.

CD8 cells classed as naive were CD45RO-negative and positively selected for CCR7, excluding terminally differentiated effector memory CD45RA+ cells. TCRdb's copy holds only in-frame clones and misses some; the assay was immunoSEQ multiplex PCR. In the table there are fewer than 800,000 clones, about 91% of which are singletons. Germline CDR1 MNHEY, CDR2 SMNVEV (reference sequence). V was cut by 7 bases and J by 5 bases, with 11 bases left in between. The CDR3 is made up of 12 amino acids. The clonotype was recovered from a man between 25 and 39 years old in good health. The sample was naive CD8+ T cells sorted from blood. The V gene is TRBV27, the J gene TRBJ1-1, with D unclear. CDR3 region: CASKEGGTEAFF. In nucleotides, the CDR3 is TGTGCCAGCAAGGAAGGTGGTACTGAAGCTTTCTTT.